This T cell receptor beta chain was observed in a study of cytomegalovirus exposure and HLA in healthy donors. General study results and limits: Earlier analysis found most TCR beta V segments productive about 90% or about 30% of the time.

Germline V gene sequence: CDR1 MNHEY, CDR2 SMNVEV (reference sequence). V lost 5 bases, J lost 5 bases, and 10 bases lay in between. The CDR3 is 13 residues long. In the case of this clone: Its antigen remains unknown.

The PCR used 60 Vbeta and 13 Jbeta primers. TCRdb keeps only in-frame clones here, not all; method: immunoSEQ multiplex PCR. The table includes about 120,000 clones, over 65% detected once. The clonotype was recovered from a man younger than 35 in good health and CMV-seronegative. The chain has TRBV27 and TRBJ2-1; weak D call: TRBD1 (5 bases). Source material: PBMCs. CDR3 sequence: CASSPTGDNEQFF. DNA for the CDR3: TGTGCCAGCAGTCCTACAGGAGACAATGAGCAGTTCTTC.